The clone carrying this T cell receptor beta chain showed up just once. CDR1 SGHNT and CDR2 YENEEA come from the germline V gene. After removal of 5 bases from V and 3 bases from J, the junction contained 19 bases not matched to a gene. The CDR3 runs 19 residues. The data stem from a study of blood T cell repertoires in COVID-19. At the level of the study: PBMCs, B-cell-depleted T cells, or T cells were the source of the cDNA or gDNA that made up the material.

Enrolment of Seattle patients took place during active infection, and they were followed longitudinally. Clones were read by immunoSEQ multiplex PCR, and TCRdb kept only the in-frame ones, dropping some. The sample has roughly 200,000 clones, 70% to 90% seen once; the top ten hold 15% to 20%. The sequence was collected from a person aged 70 to 79 with COVID-19, enrolled during active disease. The chain is built from TRBV11-3 and TRBJ1-5, with TRBD1 matching 7 bases. Sequencing input: peripheral blood. CDR3 in amino acids: CASSLNDRARGHINQPQHF. CDR3 DNA: TGTGCCAGCAGCCTCAATGACAGGGCACGAGGCCATATCAATCAGCCCCAGCATTTT.